This TCR beta chain was documented in a study of blood T cell repertoires in COVID-19 (dated by TCRdb to 2020 to 2022). Concerning the study at large: The collaborator samples originated in the United States, Italy and Spain and spanned the acute and convalescent phases of COVID-19. The prospective study material was composed of cDNA or gDNA derived from T cells, B-cell-depleted T cells, or PBMCs. Deeply sampled blood TCRbeta repertoires from subjects exposed to, actively infected with, or recovered from COVID-19 were included in the dataset. The repertoires were released in a freely available public database meant as a resource for research on the immune response to SARS-CoV-2. Samples were obtained from the ongoing ImmuneRACE study (first 160 participants) and from 1,254 subjects provided by 6 global collaborators. A de-identified subject ID, COVID-19 status, age in years and sex were almost always included in the sample metadata. HLA class I and class II types, where available, came from metadata supplied by the sample provider rather than from assay-based typing. Overall study results and their limits: How much clinical and demographic metadata was included differed by source and by participant, and the metadata was provided uncurated.

The immunoSEQ Assay, a bias-controlled multiplex PCR, was used to amplify TCRbeta CDR3 regions from genomic DNA. Processing in the source paper ran as follows. The number of nucleated cells in each sample was estimated from the amplification of reference gene primers within the assay. Sequence reads were collapsed and filtered to measure the absolute abundance of every unique TCRbeta CDR3 rearrangement. For each sample, productive Simpson clonality was calculated as the square root of Simpson's diversity index across productive rearrangements. TCRdb took this table from immuneACCESS and kept in-frame rearrangements with V and J called. Such tables lack part of the clones; where checked against another copy, unresolved V genes explain under half of the gap, and the rest is unexplained. The V and J calls and clone size are taken from that table; D and trimming were inferred from the DNA. The sample profile shows around 310,000 clones; approximately 89% of them were found once. Roughly 8.9% of the sample is taken by the ten largest.

Participants in the prospective study were enrolled through a virtual design, were aged about 18 to 100 years, and lived in approximately 25 United States geographic areas. In the prospective study, cohorts were assigned on the basis of participant-reported clinical history obtained from a screening survey and a study questionnaire. Recovered participants in ImmuneRACE Cohort 3 were defined as having two consecutive negative NP/OP PCR tests, clearance from a healthcare professional, or resolution of symptoms. In the prospective study, whole blood, serum and a nasopharyngeal or oropharyngeal swab were collected from each participant by mobile phlebotomists. Participants in the prospective study had the option to provide additional blood draws and questionnaires over a roughly two-month period. Before DNA extraction, blood samples from the prospective study were shipped at room temperature or frozen.

Worth noting for this clone: Which antigen it targets is not known. Base qualities are not recorded, but no much larger clone differs from it by a single base.

Sequenced sample: PBMCs or T cells enriched from blood (not recorded which). This sequence originates from a woman between 35 and 50 years old who had recovered from COVID-19.

The base sequence is TGTGCCAGTAGTATAAGTCAGGGATCTTCCTACGAGCAGTACTTC. Translated, this is CASSISQGSSYEQYF. The chain joins TRBV19 to TRBJ2-7; the D region possibly corresponds to TRBD1 (5 bases align). CDR1 and CDR2 (LNHDA, SQIVND) derive from the germline V gene (reference sequence). The CDR3 contains 15 residues, cysteine and phenylalanine counted. CDR3 DNA is the only sequence kept; it has 45 bases, read in frame from the first base. V lost 2 bases and J lost 1 base; the stretch between them is 12 bases long.